Shown below are 29 T cell receptor beta chains from a single sample sequenced in a study of spatial heterogeneity in lung cancer. Time point in this sample: blood at routine non-recurrence follow-up after resection. From the 5' RACE reads, TCRdb called clonotypes with MiXCR, one entry per CDR3 protein. In the table there are around 41,000 distinct CDR3 sequences, about 23% of which are singletons. This specimen consisted of PBMCs, obtained at follow-up. The source of these receptors is a female donor with early-stage non-small cell lung cancer.

There are many counts of this clonotype. The chain couples TRBV19 to TRBJ1-5; possibly TRBD1 for D (6 bases). Germline V CDR1 and CDR2: LNHDA, SQIVND (reference sequence). The CDR3 is made up of 16 amino acids. V dropped 0 bases and J dropped 0 bases, with 9 bases sitting between them. CDR3 nucleotide sequence: TGTGCCAGTAGTATAGATCACAGGGCTAGCAATCAGCCCCAGCATTTT. Amino acid sequence: CASSIDHRASNQPQHF. Based on the CDR3 plus reference TRBV19 and TRBJ1-5, the full variable domain is DGGITQSPKYLFRKEGQNVTLSCEQNLNHDAMYWYRQDPGQGLRLIYYSQIVNDFQKGDIAEGYSVSREKKESFPLTVTSAQKNPTAFYLCASSIDHRASNQPQHFGDGTRLSIL.

This clonotype was seen more than once but under ten times. The chain recombines TRBV20-1 with TRBJ1-3; D unresolved. V lost 4 bases, J lost 0 bases, and 13 bases lay in between. CDR3 length equals 15 residues. Germline CDR1 and CDR2: DFQATT and SNEGSKA (reference sequence). This chain's CDR3 is CSAMGGRRSGNTIYF. CDR3 nucleotide sequence: TGCAGTGCTATGGGAGGACGGCGCTCTGGAAACACCATATATTTT.

DNA of the CDR3: TGTGCCAGCAGTGCCGACATTTCTGGGGCCAACGTCCTGACTTTC. This gives the protein CASSADISGANVLTF. The chain has TRBV6-6 and TRBJ2-6; D is ambiguous. Germline CDR1 MNHNY, CDR2 SVGAGI (reference sequence). CDR3 size: 15 residues. V gave up 5 bases and J gave up 1 base, with 9 bases separating them.

This clonotype was recorded a few times. V usage is TRBV7-2 and J usage is TRBJ2-7; a weak D match, TRBD2 (7 bases). The CDR3 runs to 13 residues. CDR1 SGHTA and CDR2 FQGNSA come from the germline V gene. The ends were cut back, 2 bases at V and 6 bases at J, with 11 bases in the middle. CDR3 residues: CASSLNREGEQYF. The CDR3 DNA is TGTGCCAGCAGCTTAAACAGGGAGGGCGAGCAGTACTTC.

This clonotype ranks as medium-sized. The rearrangement joins TRBV14 to TRBJ2-7, with TRBD2 matching over 9 bases. The V gene's germline CDR1 is SGHDN and CDR2 FVKESK. The CDR3 is made up of 14 amino acids. V trimming: 4 bases; J trimming: 7 bases; junction bases outside the gene matches: 8. CDR3 nucleotide sequence: TGTGCCAGCAGCCCGACGGGGCTAGCGGGAGAGCAGTACTTC. Amino acid sequence: CASSPTGLAGEQYF.

This clonotype was detected only a few times. The CDR3 spells CASTPDRDGYGYTF. In nucleotides, the CDR3 is TGTGCCAGTACACCGGACAGGGACGGCTATGGCTACACCTTC. The chain recombines TRBV19 with TRBJ1-2, with 8 positions matching TRBD1. V shed 7 bases and J 4 bases; nucleotides not matched to a gene: 8. CDR1 is LNHDA and CDR2 is SQIVND in the germline V gene (reference sequence). This CDR3 is 14 amino acids long.

This clonotype was counted ten times or more. The chain uses TRBV15 and TRBJ2-1; D not certain. The CDR3 is 12 residues long. Germline V gene data show CDR1 as LNHNV and CDR2 as YYDKDF (reference sequence). Trimming shortened V by 0 bases and J by 7 bases, and 4 bases separated the two germline ends. CDR3 sequence reads: CATSRDINEQFF. In DNA form, the CDR3 reads TGTGCCACCAGCAGAGATATAAATGAGCAGTTCTTC.

This clonotype was picked up many times. The gene calls are TRBV19 and TRBJ2-3; maybe TRBD1 (6 bases). The V end lost 5 bases, the J end lost 2 bases, and 11 bases lay between the germline ends. Germline V gene sequence: CDR1 LNHDA, CDR2 SQIVND (reference sequence). The CDR3 totals 14 residues. This CDR3 is CASSQGRHTDTQYF. CDR3 DNA sequence: TGTGCCAGTAGTCAGGGGAGACACACAGATACGCAGTATTTT.

This clonotype was seen more than once but under ten times. The J gene is TRBJ1-1, the V gene TRBV2; D not certain. Per germline, CDR1 SNHLY and CDR2 FYNNEI. The germline V and J ends were trimmed by 6 bases and 1 base, with 12 bases remaining between them. There are 14 residues in the CDR3. The CDR3, as DNA: TGTGCCAGCAGCCAATTCCTAGAGAACACTGAAGCTTTCTTT. This gives the protein CASSQFLENTEAFF.

In its sample, this clonotype was seen many times. This chain links TRBV5-4 with TRBJ2-7; perhaps D is TRBD1 or TRBD2 (5 bases each). Between the trimmed V and J ends, which lost 2 bases and 2 bases, there was a span of 8 bases. The CDR3 totals 13 residues. Germline CDR1 and CDR2: SGHNT and YYREEE (reference sequence). CDR3 loop: CASSFRGAYEQYF. CDR3 nucleotides: TGTGCCAGCAGCTTTCGGGGCGCCTACGAGCAGTACTTC.

This clonotype occurred many times. The chain recombines TRBV18 with TRBJ2-5; D may match TRBD1 or TRBD2 (5 bases each). Germline CDR1 reads KGHSH; CDR2 reads LQKENI. V lost 1 base to trimming and J lost 6 bases, with 6 bases between them. CDR3 length equals 12 residues. CDR3 in amino acids: CASSPRDQTQYF. The CDR3 DNA reads as TGTGCCAGCTCACCACGGGACCAGACCCAGTACTTC.

This clonotype has only a few counts. J is TRBJ1-1 and V is TRBV7-8, with 7 bases aligning to TRBD1. Germline-derived CDR1 and CDR2 are SGHVS and FQNEAQ. Trimming cost V 5 bases and J 1 base; bases outside gene matches: 7. This CDR3 is 15 amino acids long. CDR3 sequence reads: CASSPPRTGNTEAFF. In nucleotides, the CDR3 is TGTGCCAGCAGCCCCCCCCGGACAGGGAACACTGAAGCTTTCTTT.

This clonotype has a handful of counts. The V call is TRBV28, the J call TRBJ1-5; D call uncertain. CDR3 length: 11 residues. V shed 8 bases and J shed 4 bases, with 6 bases lying between them. CDR1 is MDHEN and CDR2 is SYDVKM in the germline V gene. The CDR3 sequence is CASQQNQPQHF. The CDR3 region has the DNA TGTGCCAGCCAGCAGAATCAGCCCCAGCATTTT.

This clonotype was recorded many times. The gene calls are TRBV5-1 and TRBJ1-4; TRBD1 matches at 10 bases. This CDR3 contains 14 residues. V was pared by 7 bases and J by 6 bases, with 6 bases of the junction left unmatched. The germline gives CDR1 SGHRS, CDR2 YFSETQ. This chain's CDR3 is CASSSGTGDEKLFF. CDR3 coding DNA: TGCGCCAGCTCGTCCGGGACAGGGGATGAAAAACTGTTTTTT.

This clonotype was detected many times. The chain combines TRBV6-6 with TRBJ2-7; D may be TRBD1 or TRBD2 (5 bases each). CDR1 MNHNY and CDR2 SVGAGI come from the germline V gene (reference sequence). The CDR3 sequence is 19 residues long. The V gene lost 0 bases and the J gene lost 3 bases, with 24 bases spanning the gap. Here the CDR3 DNA reads TGTGCCAGCAGTTACTCGAAGTTTGCGGCTAGGGACCCCCGCTACGAGCAGTACTTC. Its translation is CASSYSKFAARDPRYEQYF.

This clonotype showed up just a few times. The chain couples TRBV10-2 to TRBJ1-1; D call uncertain. This CDR3 has 18 amino acids. The germline V and J ends were trimmed by 7 bases and 0 bases, with 24 bases remaining between them. The V gene's germline CDR1 is WSHSY and CDR2 SAAADI. Here the CDR3 reads CASTSRILLGRMNTEAFF. The CDR3 region has the DNA TGCGCCAGCACCTCCAGGATTCTCCTCGGGAGGATGAACACTGAAGCTTTCTTT.

This clonotype was seen at least ten times. The J gene is TRBJ2-1, the V gene TRBV4-1; 7 nucleotides match TRBD2. The CDR3 totals 18 residues. Germline CDR1 is MGHRA and CDR2 is YSYEKL. Trimming removed 3 bases from V and 0 bases from J; junction bases left unmatched: 11. The CDR3 is CASSHPSREGSSYNEQFF. As DNA, the CDR3 is TGCGCCAGCAGCCACCCGAGTAGGGAGGGGAGCTCCTACAATGAGCAGTTCTTC.

This clonotype was seen ten or more times. This chain uses TRBV2 with TRBJ2-2, with D tentatively TRBD2 (6 bases). The germline V and J ends were trimmed by 2 bases and 8 bases, with 12 bases remaining between them. Germline V CDR1 and CDR2: SNHLY, FYNNEI. The length of the CDR3 is 14 residues. The CDR3: CASSENWGTGELFF. The DNA for the CDR3 is TGTGCCAGCAGTGAAAATTGGGGGACTGGGGAGCTGTTTTTT.

This chain uses TRBV18 with TRBJ1-2, with TRBD1 matching 9 bases. The CDR3 extends over 14 amino acids. V dropped 5 bases and J dropped 4; count of bases not matched to a gene: 5. From germline, CDR1 is KGHSH and CDR2 LQKENI. CDR3 DNA: TGTGCCAGCTCATCTACAGGGGGCGGCTATGGCTACACCTTC. Amino acid sequence: CASSSTGGGYGYTF.

There are a few counts of this clonotype. The chain uses TRBV3-1 and TRBJ1-4; D gene uncertain. The V gene's germline CDR1 is LGHDT and CDR2 YNNKEL (reference sequence). The CDR3 runs 13 residues. The ends were cut back, 6 bases at V and 4 bases at J, with 9 bases in the middle. CDR3 amino acids: CASRSAGNEKLFF. The CDR3 DNA follows: TGTGCCAGCAGGTCAGCGGGTAATGAAAAACTGTTTTTT.

This clonotype was seen ten or more times. This rearrangement joins TRBV3-1 to TRBJ1-3; D might be TRBD1 (6 bases). Germline V gives CDR1 LGHDT, CDR2 YNNKEL (reference sequence). The CDR3 is made up of 15 amino acids. The ends were cut back, 4 bases at V and 0 bases at J, with 10 bases in the middle. CDR3 DNA sequence: TGTGCCAGCAGCCTGACAGGTCTCTCTGGAAACACCATATATTTT. It encodes CASSLTGLSGNTIYF. The whole variable domain, filled in from reference TRBV3-1 and TRBJ1-3, reads DTAVSQTPKYLVTQMGNDKSIKCEQNLGHDTMYWYKQDSKKFLKIMFSYNNKELIINETVPNRFSPKSPDKAHLNLHINSLELGDSAVYFCASSLTGLSGNTIYFGEGSWLTVV.

This clonotype has just one count. This chain uses TRBV28 with TRBJ2-2; no reliable D call. V lost 3 bases to trimming and J lost 0 bases, with 8 bases between them. CDR3 length: 15 amino acids. From germline, CDR1 is MDHEN and CDR2 SYDVKM. DNA for the CDR3: TGTGCCAGCAGTTTCCCCGCCGCGAACACCGGGGAGCTGTTTTTT. Its translation is CASSFPAANTGELFF.

This clonotype showed up just a few times. The V call is TRBV11-3, the J call TRBJ2-1; TRBD2 agrees at 10 bases. The germline V gene encodes CDR1 SGHNT and CDR2 YENEEA. CDR3 length: 13 residues. J was trimmed by 10 bases and V by 3 bases; bases with no gene match: 3. The CDR3 region has the DNA TGTGCCAGCAGCTTCTCAGCGGGGGGGGAGCAGTTCTTC. Translation gives CASSFSAGGEQFF.

This clonotype was picked up many times. This chain connects TRBV2 to TRBJ2-1; 10 positions agree with TRBD1. Trimming removed 6 bases from V and 8 bases from J; junction bases left unmatched: 7. The CDR3 is 14 residues long. Germline V CDR1 and CDR2: SNHLY, FYNNEI. This CDR3 is CASSTGTGVDEQFF. CDR3 bases: TGTGCCAGCAGCACCGGGACAGGGGTCGATGAGCAGTTCTTC.

In its sample, this clonotype was seen a few times. The gene calls are TRBV2 and TRBJ2-1; no clear D. The CDR3 consists of 11 residues. V lost 4 bases and J 10 bases, leaving 8 bases between the germline ends. Germline V gene lookup returns CDR1 SNHLY and CDR2 FYNNEI. The CDR3 DNA is TGTGCCAGCAGTGTTTTGGGAGAGCAGTTCTTC. Protein product: CASSVLGEQFF.

In this sample, this clonotype turned up many times. The rearrangement links TRBV10-3 to TRBJ2-1; 9 bases map to TRBD1. V lost 10 bases to trimming and J lost 8 bases; unmatched junction nucleotides: 9. CDR1 and CDR2 (germline): ENHRY, SYGVKD. The CDR3 sequence is 13 residues long. CDR3 DNA: TGTGCCACCCGGACAGGGGAATCCTATGAGCAGTTCTTC. The encoded protein is CATRTGESYEQFF.

This clonotype was picked up a small number of times. This sequence joins TRBV19 and TRBJ2-3; D perhaps matches TRBD2 (5 bases). This CDR3 has 13 amino acids. Trimming pared 2 bases from V and 6 bases from J, leaving 9 bases between. CDR1 is LNHDA and CDR2 is SQIVND in the germline V gene (reference sequence). The CDR3 nucleotides read TGTGCCAGTAGTATAACGGGGTCTGATACGCAGTATTTT. Translation: CASSITGSDTQYF. The entire variable domain, with the rest obtained from reference TRBV19 and TRBJ2-3, is as follows: DGGITQSPKYLFRKEGQNVTLSCEQNLNHDAMYWYRQDPGQGLRLIYYSQIVNDFQKGDIAEGYSVSREKKESFPLTVTSAQKNPTAFYLCASSITGSDTQYFGPGTRLTVL.

This clonotype was recorded at least ten times. V gene TRBV9 combines with J gene TRBJ1-4, with D possibly being TRBD1 (5 bases). V shed 0 bases and J shed 8 bases, with 11 bases lying between them. From germline, CDR1 is SGDLS and CDR2 YYNGEE. The length of the CDR3 is 14 residues. CDR3 sequence: CASSVGGDEEKLFF. The CDR3 coding sequence is TGTGCCAGCAGCGTAGGGGGGGACGAAGAAAAACTGTTTTTT.

This clonotype was detected a few times. The rearrangement uses TRBV2 and TRBJ2-3; weak D call: TRBD2 (5 bases). V lost 6 bases and J lost 3, with 7 bases in between. Germline assignment: CDR1 SNHLY and CDR2 FYNNEI. The CDR3 has 12 residues. The CDR3 DNA is TGTGCCAGCAGCTGGGAGACAGATACGCAGTATTTT. This sequence encodes CASSWETDTQYF. The variable domain in full, completed from reference TRBV2 and TRBJ2-3, reads EPEVTQTPSHQVTQMGQEVILRCVPISNHLYFYWYRQILGQKVEFLVSFYNNEISEKSEIFDDQFSVERPDGSNFTLKIRSTKLEDSAMYFCASSWETDTQYFGPGTRLTVL.